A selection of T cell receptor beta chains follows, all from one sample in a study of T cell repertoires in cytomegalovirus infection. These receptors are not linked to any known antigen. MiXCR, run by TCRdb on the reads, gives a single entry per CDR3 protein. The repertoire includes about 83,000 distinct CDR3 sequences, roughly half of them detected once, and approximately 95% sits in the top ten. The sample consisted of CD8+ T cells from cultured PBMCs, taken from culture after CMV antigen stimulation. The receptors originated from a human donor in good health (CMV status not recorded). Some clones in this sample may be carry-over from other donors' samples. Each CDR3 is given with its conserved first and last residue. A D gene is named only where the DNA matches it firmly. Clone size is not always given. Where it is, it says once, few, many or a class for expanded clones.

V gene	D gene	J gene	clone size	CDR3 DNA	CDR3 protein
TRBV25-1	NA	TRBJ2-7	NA	TGTGCCAGCGCCGCGGGACGTTACGAGCAGTACTTC	CASAAGRYEQYF
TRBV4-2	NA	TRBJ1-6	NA	TGTGCCAGCAGTCAACATCCGCGGAATAAAGATACCCGCCTCCACTTT	CASSQHPRNKDTRLHF
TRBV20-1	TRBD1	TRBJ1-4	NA	TGCAGTGCTCGCAAATCCGGGACAGGGGGTGAAAAACTGTTTTTT	CSARKSGTGGEKLFF
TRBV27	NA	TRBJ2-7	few	TGTGCCAGCAGCCTCCGGGGGGCGGGGGAGCAGTACTTC	CASSLRGAGEQYF
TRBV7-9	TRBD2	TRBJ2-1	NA	TGTGCCAGCAGGACGACTAGCGGGACGCAGTTCTTC	CASRTTSGTQFF
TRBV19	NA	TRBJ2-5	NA	TGTGCCAGTAGCCAACAAGAGACCCAGTACTTC	CASSQQETQYF
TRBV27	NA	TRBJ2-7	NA	TGTGCCAGCAGTTTATCGGTAGAAGCCTACGAGCAGTACTTC	CASSLSVEAYEQYF
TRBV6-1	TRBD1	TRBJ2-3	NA	TGTGCCAGCAGTGAAGGAAACCTGTGGGGGCAGGGGGCGAGGACAGATACGCAGTATTTT	CASSEGNLWGQGARTDTQYF
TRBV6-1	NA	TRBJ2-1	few	TGTGCCAGCAGTGAAGGCCCAAGCTCCTACAATGAGCAGTTCTTC	CASSEGPSSYNEQFF
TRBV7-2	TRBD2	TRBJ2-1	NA	TGTGCCAGCAGCAGTAGCGGGACCTCCTACAATGAGCAGTTCTTC	CASSSSGTSYNEQFF
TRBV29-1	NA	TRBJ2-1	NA	TGCAGCGTTGAAGACCCTCTTGGGCAGTTCTTC	CSVEDPLGQFF
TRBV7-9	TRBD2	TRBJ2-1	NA	TGTGCCAGCAGCTTAGCGGAGGCTAGCGGACCCTATGATGAGCAGTTCTTC	CASSLAEASGPYDEQFF
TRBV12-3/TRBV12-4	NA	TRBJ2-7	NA	TGTGCCAGCAGTTGCCCGGGACAACGACCCTACGAGCAGTACTTC	CASSCPGQRPYEQYF
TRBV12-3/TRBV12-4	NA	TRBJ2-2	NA	TGTGCCAGCAGAGGTGGCGGGGAGCTGTTTTTT	CASRGGGELFF